This T cell receptor beta chain was recorded in a study of blood T cell repertoires in COVID-19 (TCRdb year 2020). In terms of the full investigation: Samples from collaborators originated in the United States, Italy and Spain and spanned both the acute and convalescent phases of COVID-19. The repertoires were released in a freely available public database meant as a resource for research on the immune response to SARS-CoV-2. A de-identified subject ID, COVID-19 status, age in years and sex were almost always included in the sample metadata. The prospective study material was composed of cDNA or gDNA derived from T cells, B-cell-depleted T cells, or PBMCs. Subjects who had been exposed to COVID-19, were actively infected with it, or had recovered from it provided the deeply sampled blood TCRbeta repertoires that made up the dataset. HLA class I and class II types, where available, came from metadata supplied by the sample provider rather than from assay-based typing. The samples were drawn from two sources: the first 160 participants of the ongoing ImmuneRACE study, and approximately 1,300 subjects contributed by 6 global collaborators. What the research found in general, with its limitations: How much clinical and demographic metadata was included differed by source and by participant, and the metadata was provided uncurated.

A remark on this clone: Its cognate antigen has yet to be identified. Per-base qualities were not stored, and no clone one base away is much larger.

The CDR3, from cysteine to phenylalanine, totals 20 residues. Of all the DNA, just the CDR3 is kept, 60 bases in frame from base 1. V trim: 4 bases; J trim: 2 bases; unmatched bases: 16. The germline V gene sets CDR1 to SGHDN and CDR2 to FVKESK. Collaborating institutions collected whole blood in K2EDTA tubes following their own protocols. For TCRbeta analysis, collaborator samples were shipped as frozen whole blood, as isolated PBMCs, or as DNA extracted from either sample type. TCRbeta CDR3 regions were amplified from genomic DNA by means of the immunoSEQ Assay, a bias-controlled multiplex PCR. Under the source paper's analysis protocol: The number of nucleated cells in each sample was estimated by amplification of reference gene primers within the assay. To quantify the absolute abundance of each unique TCRbeta CDR3 rearrangement, sequence reads were collapsed and filtered. Productive Simpson clonality was computed per sample as the square root of Simpson's diversity index over productive rearrangements. What TCRdb holds here is the immuneACCESS table cut down to in-frame rearrangements. Part of the clones is not present; checked against another copy, under half of the missing clones reflect an unresolved V gene, and the others are unexplained. That table supplies the V and J calls and clone size; D and trimming were determined from the DNA. A total of about 120,000 clones appear in this sample, under 80% of them only once. Roughly 2.6% of the sample is taken by the ten largest.

Input material: peripheral blood. The sequence links TRBV14 to TRBJ2-3; 12 central bases correspond to TRBD2. The receptor's source is a man aged 50 to 60 with acute or convalescent COVID-19. The CDR3: CASSPLAGGPEFGNTDTQYF. The DNA is as follows: TGTGCCAGCAGCCCGCTAGCGGGGGGGCCAGAGTTTGGGAACACAGATACGCAGTATTTT.